These 20 T cell receptor beta chains were all obtained from the same sample, sequenced in a study of control samples from healthy donors and cancer patients. Here immunoSEQ multiplex PCR was the method, and the copy in TCRdb shows in-frame clones only, minus some. The data show more than 25,000 clones, with 94% seen just once and about 6.9% held by the top ten. What was sequenced was blood. These receptors were taken from a man in his 60s in good health.

The chain uses TRBV6-4 and TRBJ2-7; 11 nucleotides align to TRBD1. CDR1 is MRHNA, CDR2 SNTAGT, per germline. This CDR3 is built from 16 residues. J gave up 4 bases and V 3 bases, and 8 bases lay outside the gene matches. Here the CDR3 DNA reads TGTGCCAGCAGTGAGTCCCTTGGGACAGGGGGATACGAGCAGTACTTC. This codes for CASSESLGTGGYEQYF.

The V gene is TRBV29-1, the J gene TRBJ2-2; maybe TRBD1 (6 bases). Germline loops: CDR1 SQVTM, CDR2 ANQGSEA. The CDR3 contains 14 residues. Trimming shortened V by 1 base and J by 4 bases, and 10 bases separated the two germline ends. The CDR3 DNA follows: TGCAGCGTTGAAGCGAACAGGGCCACCGGGGAGCTGTTTTTT. Translated: CSVEANRATGELFF.

This chain links TRBV7-6 with TRBJ1-4; 7 positions match TRBD1. Trimming at V came to 5 bases and at J to 6 bases, leaving 12 bases not matched to a gene. This CDR3 has 16 amino acids. Germline values: CDR1 SGHVS, CDR2 FNYEAQ. The CDR3 here is CASSPLGEGAYEKLFF. The CDR3 DNA sequence: TGTGCCAGCAGCCCACTCGGTGAGGGGGCATATGAAAAACTGTTTTTT.

The V and J genes are TRBV7-2 and TRBJ1-5; D ambiguous. Per germline, CDR1 SGHTA and CDR2 FQGNSA. The CDR3 extends over 13 amino acids. Trimming shortened V by 5 bases and J by 0 bases, and 5 bases separated the two germline ends. CDR3 sequence (DNA): TGTGCCAGCAGCCCGTATAGCAATCAGCCCCAGCATTTT. Protein product: CASSPYSNQPQHF. Full variable domain (outside the CDR3, taken from reference TRBV7-2 and TRBJ1-5): GAGVSQSPSNKVTEKGKDVELRCDPISGHTALYWYRQSLGQGLEFLIYFQGNSAPDKSGLPSDRFSAERTGGSVSTLTIQRTQQEDSAVYLCASSPYSNQPQHFGDGTRLSIL.

The genes are TRBV27 and TRBJ1-6; D gene ambiguous. Deletions cut 2 bases from V and 11 bases from J, with 13 bases between. This CDR3 region has 14 residues. Germline-derived CDR1 and CDR2 are MNHEY and SMNVEV (reference sequence). In nucleotides, the CDR3 is TGTGCCAGCAGTTTAGACCCCTTGTTAACACCCCTCCACTTT. This gives the protein CASSLDPLLTPLHF.

The rearrangement uses TRBV4-1 and TRBJ2-3, with D possibly being TRBD1 (6 bases). With 1 base removed from V and 2 bases from J, the gap between germline ends came to 13 bases. The V gene's germline CDR1 is MGHRA and CDR2 YSYEKL. This CDR3 spans 16 amino acids. CDR3 DNA sequence: TGCGCCAGCAGCCAAGCGAGGGGGAAAGACACAGATACGCAGTATTTT. This gives the protein CASSQARGKDTDTQYF.

The chain links TRBV10-3 to TRBJ1-5, with D hard to call. The germline CDR1 and CDR2 sequences are ENHRY and SYGVKD. CDR3 length: 13 amino acids. V dropped 2 bases and J dropped 4 bases, with 6 bases sitting between them. CDR3 protein: CAISEDTNQPQHF. The CDR3 DNA sequence: TGTGCCATCAGTGAGGACACTAATCAGCCCCAGCATTTT.

The rearrangement uses TRBV11-2 and TRBJ1-2; D uncertain. Trimming cost V 2 bases and J 2 bases, with 15 bases left between them. Looked up from germline, CDR1 is SGHAT and CDR2 is FQNNGV. The CDR3 is 16 amino acids. CDR3 residues: CASSLSPRGANYGYTF. CDR3 nucleotides: TGTGCCAGCAGCTTATCACCTCGAGGCGCAAACTATGGCTACACCTTC.

This chain links TRBV29-1 with TRBJ2-7; 8 bases match TRBD2. J gave up 7 bases and V 7 bases, and 6 bases lay outside the gene matches. This CDR3 spans 11 amino acids. Germline-derived CDR1 and CDR2 are SQVTM and ANQGSEA. CDR3 sequence: CSAREGWEQYF. CDR3 nucleotide sequence: TGCAGCGCCCGGGAGGGGTGGGAGCAGTACTTC.

This clone was counted once. The V and J genes are TRBV28 and TRBJ2-3; 13 bases fit TRBD2. The ends lost 8 bases at V and 2 bases at J; junction bases unmatched: 4. From germline, CDR1 is MDHEN and CDR2 SYDVKM. The CDR3 length is 15 residues. The CDR3 region is CASLGLAGHTDTQYF. The CDR3 bases are TGTGCCAGCCTGGGACTAGCGGGGCACACAGATACGCAGTATTTT.

CDR3 in DNA: TGTGCCAGCAGGAGACAGGGGCGTGCGGATACGCAGTATTTT. This codes for CASRRQGRADTQYF. V is TRBV27 and J is TRBJ2-3; 8 positions agree with TRBD1. The CDR3 is made up of 14 amino acids. CDR1 MNHEY and CDR2 SMNVEV come from the germline V gene (reference sequence). After removal of 6 bases from V and 6 bases from J, the junction contained 8 bases not matched to a gene.

The J gene is TRBJ1-1, the V gene TRBV19, with D uncertain. This CDR3 has 15 residues. Germline CDR1 reads LNHDA; CDR2 reads SQIVND (reference sequence). Trimming shortened V by 6 bases and J by 2 bases, and 16 bases separated the two germline ends. CDR3 sequence reads: CASSSKGLENTEAFF. The DNA of the CDR3 is TGTGCCAGTAGCAGTAAGGGCCTAGAAAACACTGAAGCTTTCTTT.

The chain couples TRBV18 to TRBJ2-1; 7 bases match TRBD1. Germline-derived CDR1 and CDR2 are KGHSH and LQKENI. The CDR3 length is 14 residues. V trimming: 3 bases; J trimming: 6 bases; junction bases outside the gene matches: 5. CDR3 sequence reads: CASSPAGGPNEQFF. The CDR3 region has the DNA TGTGCCAGCTCACCCGCAGGGGGTCCCAATGAGCAGTTCTTC.

The chain joins TRBV25-1 to TRBJ2-3, with TRBD1 as a possible D gene (6 bases). There are 16 residues in the CDR3. V lost 5 bases and J 0 bases, leaving 15 bases between the germline ends. CDR1 is MGHDK and CDR2 is SYGVNS in the germline V gene. CDR3 nucleotide sequence: TGTGCCAGCAGTCTCCCCGGGACAAGAAGCACAGATACGCAGTATTTT. It encodes CASSLPGTRSTDTQYF.

This chain connects TRBV28 to TRBJ1-6; D gene unclear. Deletions cut 7 bases from V and 8 bases from J, with 18 bases between. Germline loops: CDR1 MDHEN, CDR2 SYDVKM. The CDR3 is made up of 15 amino acids. The CDR3 region is CASKSSRGYYSPLHF. The CDR3 region has the DNA TGTGCCAGCAAAAGCTCTCGGGGTTACTATTCACCCCTCCACTTT. The full variable domain, its missing parts supplied by reference TRBV28 and TRBJ1-6, is DVKVTQSSRYLVKRTGEKVFLECVQDMDHENMFWYRQDPGLGLRLIYFSYDVKMKEKGDIPEGYSVSREKKERFSLILESASTNQTSMYLCASKSSRGYYSPLHFGNGTRLTVT.

J is TRBJ2-7 and V is TRBV18; TRBD1 might be the D (6 bases). V dropped 6 bases and J dropped 3 bases, with 9 bases sitting between them. This CDR3 region has 12 residues. Germline V gene data show CDR1 as KGHSH and CDR2 as LQKENI. This CDR3 reads CASSRDNYEQYF. The CDR3 DNA is TGTGCCAGCTCTAGGGACAACTACGAGCAGTACTTC. Variable domain in full (rest from reference TRBV18 and TRBJ2-7): NAGVMQNPRHLVRRRGQEARLRCSPMKGHSHVYWYRQLPEEGLKFMVYLQKENIIDESGMPKERFSAEFPKEGPSILRIQQVVRGDSAAYFCASSRDNYEQYFGPGTRLTVT.

This clone was counted a single time. The chain carries TRBV21-1 and TRBJ2-1; TRBD1, the table's D call, lacks a check against the DNA. TRBV21-1 is given as a pseudogene. There are 15 residues in the CDR3. CDR3 sequence: CASSKKGARRNEQFF. The CDR3 DNA follows: TGTGCCAGCAGCAAAAAAGGGGCTCGGCGCAATGAGCAGTTCTTC.

The rearrangement uses TRBV7-9 and TRBJ1-4; no definite D call. V was shortened by 5 bases and J by 8 bases, with 6 bases between the two germline ends. The CDR3 runs 11 residues. Germline V gene sequence: CDR1 SEHNR, CDR2 FQNEAQ (reference sequence). CDR3 bases: TGTGCCAGCAGCCTTTCGGAAAAACTGTTTTTT. This translates into CASSLSEKLFF.

This chain connects TRBV18 to TRBJ2-1, with TRBD2 identical over 11 bases. Germline V lookup: CDR1 KGHSH, CDR2 LQKENI. J lost 6 bases, V lost 6 bases, and 13 bases had no gene match. This CDR3 contains 17 residues. The CDR3 loop reads CASSGLAGGKSGNEQFF. The CDR3 region has the DNA TGTGCCAGCTCGGGCCTAGCGGGGGGCAAATCGGGCAATGAGCAGTTCTTC.

The V call is TRBV6-2 or TRBV6-3, the J call TRBJ1-2; 8 bases line up with TRBD1. Trimming at V came to 5 bases and at J to 3 bases, leaving 2 bases not matched to a gene. From germline, CDR1 is MNHEY and CDR2 SVGEGT. The CDR3 is 13 residues long. CDR3 sequence (DNA): TGTGCCAGCAGTCCGACAGGGGACTATGGCTACACCTTC. This codes for CASSPTGDYGYTF.